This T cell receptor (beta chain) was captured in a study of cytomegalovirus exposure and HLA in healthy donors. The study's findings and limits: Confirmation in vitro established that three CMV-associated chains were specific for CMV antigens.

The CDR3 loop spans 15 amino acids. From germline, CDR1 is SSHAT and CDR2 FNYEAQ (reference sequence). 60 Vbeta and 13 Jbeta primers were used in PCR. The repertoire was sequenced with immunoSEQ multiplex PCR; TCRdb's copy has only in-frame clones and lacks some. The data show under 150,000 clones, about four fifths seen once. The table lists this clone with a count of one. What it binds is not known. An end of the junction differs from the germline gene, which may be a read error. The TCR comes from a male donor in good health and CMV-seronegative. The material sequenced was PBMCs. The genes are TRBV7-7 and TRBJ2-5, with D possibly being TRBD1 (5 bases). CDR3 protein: CASSPRPDRQETQYF. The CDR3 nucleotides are TGTGCTAGCAGCCCCCGGCCCGACAGACAAGAGACCCAGTACTTC.